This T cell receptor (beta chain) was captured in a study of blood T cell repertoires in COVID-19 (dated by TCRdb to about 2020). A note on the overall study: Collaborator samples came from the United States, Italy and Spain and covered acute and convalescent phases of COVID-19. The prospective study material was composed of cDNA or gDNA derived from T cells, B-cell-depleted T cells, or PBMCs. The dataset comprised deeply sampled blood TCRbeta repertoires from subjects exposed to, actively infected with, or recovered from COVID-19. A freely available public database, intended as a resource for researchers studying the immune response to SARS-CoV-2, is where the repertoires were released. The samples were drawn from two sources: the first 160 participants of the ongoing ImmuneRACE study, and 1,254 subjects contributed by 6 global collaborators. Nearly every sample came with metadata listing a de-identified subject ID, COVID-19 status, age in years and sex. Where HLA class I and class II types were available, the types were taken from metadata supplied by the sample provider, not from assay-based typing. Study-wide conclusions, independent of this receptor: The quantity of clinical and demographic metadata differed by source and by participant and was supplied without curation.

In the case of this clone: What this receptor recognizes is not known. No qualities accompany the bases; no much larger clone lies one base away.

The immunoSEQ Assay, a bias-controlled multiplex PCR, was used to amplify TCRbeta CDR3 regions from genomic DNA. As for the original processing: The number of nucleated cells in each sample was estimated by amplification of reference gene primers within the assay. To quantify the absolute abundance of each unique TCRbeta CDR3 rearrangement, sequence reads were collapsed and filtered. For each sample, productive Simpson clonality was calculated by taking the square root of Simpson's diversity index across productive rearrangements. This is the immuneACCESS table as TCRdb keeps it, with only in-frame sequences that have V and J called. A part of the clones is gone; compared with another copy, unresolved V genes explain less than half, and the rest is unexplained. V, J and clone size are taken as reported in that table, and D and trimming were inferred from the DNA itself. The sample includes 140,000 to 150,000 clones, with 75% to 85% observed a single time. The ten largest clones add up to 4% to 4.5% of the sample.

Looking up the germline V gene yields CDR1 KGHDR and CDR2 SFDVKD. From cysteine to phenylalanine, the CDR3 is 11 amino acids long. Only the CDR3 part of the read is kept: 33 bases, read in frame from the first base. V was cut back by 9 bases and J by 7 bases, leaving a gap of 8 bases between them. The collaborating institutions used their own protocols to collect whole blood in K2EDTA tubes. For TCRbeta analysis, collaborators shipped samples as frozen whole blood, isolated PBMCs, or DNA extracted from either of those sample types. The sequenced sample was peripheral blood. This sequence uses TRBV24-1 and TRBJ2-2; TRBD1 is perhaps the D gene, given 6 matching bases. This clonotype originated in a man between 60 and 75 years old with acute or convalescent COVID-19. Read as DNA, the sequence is TGTGCCACCCAGGGGCACGGGGAGCTGTTTTTT. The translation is CATQGHGELFF.